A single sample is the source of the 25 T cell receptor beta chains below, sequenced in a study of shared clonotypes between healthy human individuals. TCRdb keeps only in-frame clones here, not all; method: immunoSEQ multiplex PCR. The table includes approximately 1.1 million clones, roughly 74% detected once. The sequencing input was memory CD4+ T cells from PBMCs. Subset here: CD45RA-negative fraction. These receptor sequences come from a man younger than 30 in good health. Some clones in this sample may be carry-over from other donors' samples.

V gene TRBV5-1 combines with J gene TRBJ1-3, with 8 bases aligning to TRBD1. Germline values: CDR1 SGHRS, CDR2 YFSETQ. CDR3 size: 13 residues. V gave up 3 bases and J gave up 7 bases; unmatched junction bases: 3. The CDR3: CASSSGGENTIYF. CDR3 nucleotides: TGCGCCAGCAGCTCAGGGGGCGAGAACACCATATATTTT.

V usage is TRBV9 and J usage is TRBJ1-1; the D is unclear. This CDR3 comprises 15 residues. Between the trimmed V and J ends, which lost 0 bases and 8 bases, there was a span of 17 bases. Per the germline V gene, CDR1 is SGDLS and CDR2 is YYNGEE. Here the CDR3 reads CASSVGLAGNREAFF. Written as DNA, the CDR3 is TGTGCCAGCAGCGTAGGTTTGGCGGGCAACCGGGAAGCTTTCTTT.

The CDR3 loop reads CASTGLGTGELFF. The CDR3 DNA follows: TGTGCCAGCACCGGACTAGGAACCGGGGAGCTGTTTTTT. The chain employs TRBV6-6 and TRBJ2-2, with 7 bases lining up with TRBD2. The CDR3 extends over 13 amino acids. The V and J ends lost 7 bases and 5 bases, in that order; junction bases with no gene match: 4. Germline CDR1 and CDR2: MNHNY and SVGAGI (reference sequence).

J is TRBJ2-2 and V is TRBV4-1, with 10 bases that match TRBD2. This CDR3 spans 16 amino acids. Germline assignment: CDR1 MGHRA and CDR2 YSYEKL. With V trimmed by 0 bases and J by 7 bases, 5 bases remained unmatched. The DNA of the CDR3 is TGCGCCAGCAGCCAAGAGGCGAGACTAGCGGGCGGGGAGCTGTTTTTT. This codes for CASSQEARLAGGELFF.

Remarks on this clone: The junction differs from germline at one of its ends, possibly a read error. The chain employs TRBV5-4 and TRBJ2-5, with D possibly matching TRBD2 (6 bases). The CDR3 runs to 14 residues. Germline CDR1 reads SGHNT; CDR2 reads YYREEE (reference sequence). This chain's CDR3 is CASSSTSFQETRYF. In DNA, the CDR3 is TGTGCCAGCAGCTCTACTAGCTTCCAAGAGACCCGGTACTTC.

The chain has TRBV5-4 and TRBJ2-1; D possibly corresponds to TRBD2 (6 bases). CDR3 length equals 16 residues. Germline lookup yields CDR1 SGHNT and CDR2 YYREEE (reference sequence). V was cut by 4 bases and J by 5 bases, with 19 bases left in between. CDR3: CASSPSAGSLNNEQFF. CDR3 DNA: TGTGCCAGCAGCCCCTCAGCGGGCTCACTAAACAATGAGCAGTTCTTC. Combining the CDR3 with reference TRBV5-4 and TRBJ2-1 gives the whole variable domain ETGVTQSPTHLIKTRGQQVTLRCSSQSGHNTVSWYQQALGQGPQFIFQYYREEENGRGNFPPRFSGLQFPNYSSELNVNALELDDSALYLCASSPSAGSLNNEQFFGPGTRLTVL.

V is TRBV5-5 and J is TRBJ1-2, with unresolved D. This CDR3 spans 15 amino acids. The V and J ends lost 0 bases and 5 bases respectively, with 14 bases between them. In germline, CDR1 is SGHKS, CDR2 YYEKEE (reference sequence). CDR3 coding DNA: TGTGCCAGCAGCTTGGTCTCGTCGACGGGATATGGCTACACCTTC. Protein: CASSLVSSTGYGYTF. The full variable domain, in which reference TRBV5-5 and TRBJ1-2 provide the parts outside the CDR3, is DAGVTQSPTHLIKTRGQQVTLRCSPISGHKSVSWYQQVLGQGPQFIFQYYEKEERGRGNFPDRFSARQFPNYSSELNVNALLLGDSALYLCASSLVSSTGYGYTFGSGTRLTVV.

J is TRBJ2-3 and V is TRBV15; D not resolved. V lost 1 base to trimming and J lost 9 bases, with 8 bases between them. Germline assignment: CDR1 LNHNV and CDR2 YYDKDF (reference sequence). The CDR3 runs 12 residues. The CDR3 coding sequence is TGTGCCACCAGCAGAGTGGGCGAGACGCAGTATTTT. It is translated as CATSRVGETQYF. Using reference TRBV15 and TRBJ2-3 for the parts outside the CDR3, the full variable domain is DAMVIQNPRYQVTQFGKPVTLSCSQTLNHNVMYWYQQKSSQAPKLLFHYYDKDFNNEADTPDNFQSRRPNTSFCFLDIRSPGLGDTAMYLCATSRVGETQYFGPGTRLTVL.

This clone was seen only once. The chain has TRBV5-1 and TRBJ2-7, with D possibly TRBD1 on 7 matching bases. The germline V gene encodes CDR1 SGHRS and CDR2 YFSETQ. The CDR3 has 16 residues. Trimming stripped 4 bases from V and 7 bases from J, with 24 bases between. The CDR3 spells CASSPRTGGGTREQYF. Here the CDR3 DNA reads TGCGCCAGCAGCCCGCGGACAGGAGGGGGGACTCGGGAGCAGTACTTC.

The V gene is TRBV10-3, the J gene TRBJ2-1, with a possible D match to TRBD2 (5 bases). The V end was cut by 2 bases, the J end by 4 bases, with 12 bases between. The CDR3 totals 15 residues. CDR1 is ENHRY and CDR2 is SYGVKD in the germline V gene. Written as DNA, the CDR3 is TGTGCCATCAGTGAGCTCCCTAGCAGTTACAATGAGCAGTTCTTC. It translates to CAISELPSSYNEQFF.

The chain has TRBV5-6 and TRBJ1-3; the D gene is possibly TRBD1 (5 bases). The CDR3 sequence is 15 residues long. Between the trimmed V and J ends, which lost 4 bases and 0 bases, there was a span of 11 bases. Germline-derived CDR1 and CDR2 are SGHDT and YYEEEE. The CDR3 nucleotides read TGTGCCAGCAGCCGCGTTGGGGGCTCTGGAAACACCATATATTTT. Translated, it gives CASSRVGGSGNTIYF.

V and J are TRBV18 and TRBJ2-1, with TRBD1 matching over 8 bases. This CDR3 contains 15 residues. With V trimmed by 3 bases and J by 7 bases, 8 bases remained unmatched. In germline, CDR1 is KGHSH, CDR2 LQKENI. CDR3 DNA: TGTGCCAGCTCACCTCCGGGACAGGCTAAGAATGAGCAGTTCTTC. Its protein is CASSPPGQAKNEQFF.

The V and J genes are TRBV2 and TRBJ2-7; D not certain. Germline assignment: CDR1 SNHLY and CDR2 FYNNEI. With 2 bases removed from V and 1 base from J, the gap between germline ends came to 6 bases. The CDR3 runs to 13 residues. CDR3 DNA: TGTGCCAGCAGTGAACCAGCGTCCTACGAGCAGTACTTC. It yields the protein CASSEPASYEQYF.

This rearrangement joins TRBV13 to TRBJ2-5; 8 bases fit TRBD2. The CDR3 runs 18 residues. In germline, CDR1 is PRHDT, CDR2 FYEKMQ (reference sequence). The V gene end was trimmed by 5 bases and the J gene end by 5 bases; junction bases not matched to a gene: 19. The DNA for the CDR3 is TGTGCCAGCAGCCCCACCCCCCCCCAGCGGGAGTTTCGGGAGACCCAGTACTTC. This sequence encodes CASSPTPPQREFRETQYF.

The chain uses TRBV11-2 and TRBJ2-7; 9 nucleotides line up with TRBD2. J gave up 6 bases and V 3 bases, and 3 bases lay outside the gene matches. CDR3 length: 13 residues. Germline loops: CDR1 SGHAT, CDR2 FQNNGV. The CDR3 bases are TGTGCCAGCAGCTTTAGCGGGAGCCGCGAGCAGTACTTC. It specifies CASSFSGSREQYF.

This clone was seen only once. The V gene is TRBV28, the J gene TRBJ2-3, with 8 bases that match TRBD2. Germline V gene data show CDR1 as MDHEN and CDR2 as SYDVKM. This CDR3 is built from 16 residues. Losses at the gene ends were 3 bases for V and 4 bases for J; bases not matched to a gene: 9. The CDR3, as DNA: TGTGCCAGCAGTTTGTTCGGGGGGGGCGCAGCAGATACGCAGTATTTT. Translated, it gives CASSLFGGGAADTQYF.

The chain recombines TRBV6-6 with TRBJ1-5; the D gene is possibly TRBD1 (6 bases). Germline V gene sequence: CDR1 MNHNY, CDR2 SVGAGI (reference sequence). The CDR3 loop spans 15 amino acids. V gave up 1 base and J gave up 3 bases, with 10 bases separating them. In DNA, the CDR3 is TGTGCCAGCAGTTACTGGGGGCTTACCAATCAGCCCCAGCATTTT. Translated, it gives CASSYWGLTNQPQHF.

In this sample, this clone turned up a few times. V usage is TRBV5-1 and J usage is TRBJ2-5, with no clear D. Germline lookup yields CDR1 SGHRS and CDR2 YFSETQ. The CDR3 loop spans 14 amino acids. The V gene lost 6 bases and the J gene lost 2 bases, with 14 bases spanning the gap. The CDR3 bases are TGCGCCAGCAAGCAGAGTACGAAACAAGAGACCCAGTACTTC. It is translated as CASKQSTKQETQYF. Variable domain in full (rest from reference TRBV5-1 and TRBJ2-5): KAGVTQTPRYLIKTRGQQVTLSCSPISGHRSVSWYQQTPGQGLQFLFEYFSETQRNKGNFPGRFSGRQFSNSRSEMNVSTLELGDSALYLCASKQSTKQETQYFGPGTRLLVL.

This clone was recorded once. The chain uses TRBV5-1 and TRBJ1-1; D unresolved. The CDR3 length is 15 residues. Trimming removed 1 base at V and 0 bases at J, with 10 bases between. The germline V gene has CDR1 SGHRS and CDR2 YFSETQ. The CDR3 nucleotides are TGCGCCAGCAGCTTGTCGGTCCAGCTGAACACTGAAGCTTTCTTT. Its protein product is CASSLSVQLNTEAFF.

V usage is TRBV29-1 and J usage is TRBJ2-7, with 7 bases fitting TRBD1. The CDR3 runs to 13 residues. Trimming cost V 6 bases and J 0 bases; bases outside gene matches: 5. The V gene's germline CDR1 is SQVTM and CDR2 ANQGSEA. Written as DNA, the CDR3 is TGCAGCGTAACCGGGACAGCCTCCTACGAGCAGTACTTC. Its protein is CSVTGTASYEQYF.

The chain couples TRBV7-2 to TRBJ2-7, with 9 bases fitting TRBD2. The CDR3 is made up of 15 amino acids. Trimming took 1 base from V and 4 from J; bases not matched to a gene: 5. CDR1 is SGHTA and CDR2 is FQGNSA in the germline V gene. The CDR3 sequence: CASSLGSGSHYEQYF. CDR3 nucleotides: TGTGCCAGCAGCTTAGGTAGCGGGAGTCATTACGAGCAGTACTTC.

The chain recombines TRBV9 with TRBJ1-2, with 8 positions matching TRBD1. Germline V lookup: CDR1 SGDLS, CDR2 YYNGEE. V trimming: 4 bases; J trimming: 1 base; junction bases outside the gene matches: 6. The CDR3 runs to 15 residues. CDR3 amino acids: CASSPTGALNYGYTF. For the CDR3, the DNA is TGTGCCAGCAGCCCGACAGGGGCGCTTAACTATGGCTACACCTTC.

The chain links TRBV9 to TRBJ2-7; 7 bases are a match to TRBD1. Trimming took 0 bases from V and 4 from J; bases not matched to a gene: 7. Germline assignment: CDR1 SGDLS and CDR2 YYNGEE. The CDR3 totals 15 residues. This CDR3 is CASSVDVGGEYEQYF. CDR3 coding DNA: TGTGCCAGCAGCGTAGATGTAGGGGGCGAGTACGAGCAGTACTTC.

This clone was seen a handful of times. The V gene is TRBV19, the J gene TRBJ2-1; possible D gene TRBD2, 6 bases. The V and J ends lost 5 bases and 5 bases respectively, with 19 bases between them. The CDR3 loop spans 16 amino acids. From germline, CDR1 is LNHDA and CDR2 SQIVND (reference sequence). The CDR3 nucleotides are TGTGCCAGTAGTCACCGGGGGACTCTCGTTAACAATGAGCAGTTCTTC. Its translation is CASSHRGTLVNNEQFF.

The CDR3 loop reads CASSSTGEQYF. The CDR3 bases are TGTGCCAGCAGCTCCACCGGCGAGCAGTACTTC. The chain has TRBV5-4 and TRBJ2-7; D not certain. Trimming took off 3 bases at V and 6 bases at J, with 7 bases between the two ends. CDR1 SGHNT and CDR2 YYREEE come from the germline V gene (reference sequence). CDR3 length: 11 amino acids.